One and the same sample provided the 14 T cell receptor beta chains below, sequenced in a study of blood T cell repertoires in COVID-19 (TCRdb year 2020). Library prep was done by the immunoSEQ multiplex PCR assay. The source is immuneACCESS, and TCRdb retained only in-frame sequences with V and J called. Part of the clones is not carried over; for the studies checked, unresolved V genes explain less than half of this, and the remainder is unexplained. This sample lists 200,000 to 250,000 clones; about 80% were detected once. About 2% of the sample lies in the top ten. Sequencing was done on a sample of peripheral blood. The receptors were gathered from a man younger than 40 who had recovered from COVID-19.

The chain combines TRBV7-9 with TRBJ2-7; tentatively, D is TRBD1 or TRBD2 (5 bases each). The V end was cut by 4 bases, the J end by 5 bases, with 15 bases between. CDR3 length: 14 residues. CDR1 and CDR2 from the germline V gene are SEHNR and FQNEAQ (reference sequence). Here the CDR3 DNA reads TGTGCCAGCAGCTCAGCGGCCAGGGCCCACGAGCAGTACTTC. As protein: CASSSAARAHEQYF. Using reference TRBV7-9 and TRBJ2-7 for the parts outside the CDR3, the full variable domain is DTGVSQNPRHKITKRGQNVTFRCDPISEHNRLYWYRQTLGQGPEFLTYFQNEAQLEKSRLLSDRFSAERPKGSFSTLEIQRTEQGDSAMYLCASSSAARAHEQYFGPGTRLTVT.

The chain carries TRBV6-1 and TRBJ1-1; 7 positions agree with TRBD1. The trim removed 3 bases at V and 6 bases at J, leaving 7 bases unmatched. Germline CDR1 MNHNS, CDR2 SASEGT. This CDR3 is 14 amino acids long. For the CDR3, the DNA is TGTGCCAGCAGTGACCTACAGGGGTCCGCTGAAGCTTTCTTT. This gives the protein CASSDLQGSAEAFF.

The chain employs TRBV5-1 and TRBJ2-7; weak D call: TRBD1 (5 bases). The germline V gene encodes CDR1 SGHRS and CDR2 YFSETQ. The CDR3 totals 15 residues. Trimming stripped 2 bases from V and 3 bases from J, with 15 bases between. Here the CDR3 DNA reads TGCGCCAGCAGCTTAGGCAGGGAAGAAAGCTACGAGCAGTACTTC. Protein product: CASSLGREESYEQYF.

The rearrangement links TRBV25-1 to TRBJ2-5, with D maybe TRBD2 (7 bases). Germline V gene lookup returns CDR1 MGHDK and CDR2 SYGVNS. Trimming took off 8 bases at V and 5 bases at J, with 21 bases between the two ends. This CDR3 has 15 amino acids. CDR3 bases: TGTGCCAGCCAATCATTTGGGGGGCGGGGGGAGACCCAGTACTTC. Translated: CASQSFGGRGETQYF. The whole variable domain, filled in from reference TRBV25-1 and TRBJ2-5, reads EADIYQTPRYLVIGTGKKITLECSQTMGHDKMYWYQQDPGMELHLIHYSYGVNSTEKGDLSSESTVSRIRTEHFPLTLESARPSHTSQYLCASQSFGGRGETQYFGPGTRLLVL.

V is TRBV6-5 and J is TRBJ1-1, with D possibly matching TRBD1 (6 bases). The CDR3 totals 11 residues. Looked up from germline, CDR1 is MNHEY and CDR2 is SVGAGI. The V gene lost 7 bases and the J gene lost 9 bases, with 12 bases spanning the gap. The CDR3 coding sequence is TGTGCCAGCACGGACAGATACAAAGCTTTCTTT. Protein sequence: CASTDRYKAFF.

The CDR3: CASSQDSYRETQYF. For the CDR3, the DNA is TGCGCCAGCAGCCAGGACTCCTACCGGGAGACCCAGTACTTC. The V call is TRBV4-1, the J call TRBJ2-5; possible D gene TRBD2, 5 bases. CDR3 size: 14 residues. Trimming pared 3 bases from V and 5 bases from J, leaving 13 bases between. The germline gives CDR1 MGHRA, CDR2 YSYEKL.

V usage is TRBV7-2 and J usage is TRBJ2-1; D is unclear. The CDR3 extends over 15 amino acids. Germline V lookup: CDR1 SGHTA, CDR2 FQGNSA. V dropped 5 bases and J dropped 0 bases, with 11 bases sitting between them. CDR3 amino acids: CASSPQRSSYNEQFF. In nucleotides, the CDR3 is TGTGCCAGCAGCCCTCAAAGGAGCTCCTACAATGAGCAGTTCTTC.

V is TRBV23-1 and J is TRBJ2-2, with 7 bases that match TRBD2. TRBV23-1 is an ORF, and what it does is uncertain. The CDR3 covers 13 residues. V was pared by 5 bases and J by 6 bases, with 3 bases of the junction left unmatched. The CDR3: CASSNRGAGELFF. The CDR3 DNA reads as TGCGCCAGCAGTAACCGGGGGGCCGGGGAGCTGTTTTTT.

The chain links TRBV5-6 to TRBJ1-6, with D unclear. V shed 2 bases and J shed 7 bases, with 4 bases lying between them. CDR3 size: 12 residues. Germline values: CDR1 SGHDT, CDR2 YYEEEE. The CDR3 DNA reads TGTGCCAGCAGCTTTTCAAATTCACCCCTCCACTTT. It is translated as CASSFSNSPLHF.

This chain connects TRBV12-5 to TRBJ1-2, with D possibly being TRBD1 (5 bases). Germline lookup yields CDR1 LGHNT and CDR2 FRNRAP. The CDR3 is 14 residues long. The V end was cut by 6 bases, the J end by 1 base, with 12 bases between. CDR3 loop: CASGPADNNYGYTF. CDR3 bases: TGTGCTAGTGGGCCTGCGGACAATAACTATGGCTACACCTTC. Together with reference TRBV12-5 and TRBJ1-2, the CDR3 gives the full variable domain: DARVTQTPRHKVTEMGQEVTMRCQPILGHNTVFWYRQTMMQGLELLAYFRNRAPLDDSGMPKDRFSAEMPDATLATLKIQPSEPRDSAVYFCASGPADNNYGYTFGSGTRLTVV.

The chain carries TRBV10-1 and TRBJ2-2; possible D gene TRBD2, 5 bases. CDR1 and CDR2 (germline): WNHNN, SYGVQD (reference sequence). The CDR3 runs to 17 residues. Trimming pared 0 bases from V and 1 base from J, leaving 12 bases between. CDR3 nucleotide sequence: TGCGCCAGCAGTGAGTCGATCCGGGAAAAGAACACCGGGGAGCTGTTTTTT. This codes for CASSESIREKNTGELFF.

This CDR3 is CASSPLRAYEQYV. For the CDR3, the DNA is TGTGCCAGCAGTCCCTTAAGAGCCTACGAGCAGTACGTC. This sequence joins TRBV6-2 or TRBV6-3 and TRBJ2-7, with D hard to call. The germline V gene encodes CDR1 MNHEY and CDR2 SVGEGT. This CDR3 is 13 amino acids long. Trimming took off 5 bases at V and 2 bases at J, with 10 bases between the two ends.

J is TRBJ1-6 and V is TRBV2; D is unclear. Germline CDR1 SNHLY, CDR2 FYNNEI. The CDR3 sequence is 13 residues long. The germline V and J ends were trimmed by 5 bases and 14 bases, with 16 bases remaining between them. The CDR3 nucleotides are TGTGCCAGCAGTCTGGGCCTCCCCCCGGCCCTCCACTTT. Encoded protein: CASSLGLPPALHF. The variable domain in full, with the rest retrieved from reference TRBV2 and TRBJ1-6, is EPEVTQTPSHQVTQMGQEVILRCVPISNHLYFYWYRQILGQKVEFLVSFYNNEISEKSEIFDDQFSVERPDGSNFTLKIRSTKLEDSAMYFCASSLGLPPALHFGNGTRLTVT.

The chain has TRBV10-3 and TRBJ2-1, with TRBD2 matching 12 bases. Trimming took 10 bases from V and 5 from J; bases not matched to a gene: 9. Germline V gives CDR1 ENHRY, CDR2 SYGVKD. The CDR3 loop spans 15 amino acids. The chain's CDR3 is CATTKLAGGNNEQFF. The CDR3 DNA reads TGTGCCACCACAAAACTAGCGGGGGGAAACAATGAGCAGTTCTTC.